These 17 T cell receptor beta chains share one sample of origin, sequenced in a study of cytomegalovirus exposure and HLA in healthy donors. 13 Jbeta primers and 60 Vbeta primers were used for the PCR. The assay was immunoSEQ multiplex PCR, and TCRdb's table has in-frame clones only and misses some. The table shows almost 95,000 clones, with about three fifths occurring only once. Sequencing was carried out using PBMCs. These TCRs come from a man under 40 in good health and CMV-seronegative.

This clone was observed a handful of times. The genes are TRBV27 and TRBJ1-2; D is perhaps TRBD1 (5 bases). Germline V lookup: CDR1 MNHEY, CDR2 SMNVEV (reference sequence). The V end was cut by 0 bases, the J end by 4 bases, with 15 bases between. The CDR3 runs 16 residues. CDR3 DNA: TGTGCCAGCAGTTTATCTATTCAGGGTAGTGGCTATGGCTACACCTTC. Translating gives CASSLSIQGSGYGYTF.

The CDR3 region has the DNA TGTGCCATCAGTCCCTCTAGCGGGGGGGCCGCGAACACCGGGGAGCTGTTTTTT. Translation gives CAISPSSGGAANTGELFF. The chain employs TRBV10-3 and TRBJ2-2; 12 bases align to TRBD2. Per germline, CDR1 ENHRY and CDR2 SYGVKD. The CDR3 runs to 18 residues. The ends lost 5 bases at V and 0 bases at J; junction bases unmatched: 7.

V usage is TRBV5-1 and J usage is TRBJ1-2; the match to TRBD1 covers 9 bases. V dropped 0 bases and J dropped 4; count of bases not matched to a gene: 7. Germline-derived CDR1 and CDR2 are SGHRS and YFSETQ. The CDR3 has 16 amino acids. DNA of the CDR3: TGCGCCAGCAGCTTGGGGAAAGGACAGGGGCGCTATGGCTACACCTTC. Its translation: CASSLGKGQGRYGYTF.

The rearrangement joins TRBV28 to TRBJ2-1; D is unresolved. V was pared by 6 bases and J by 0 bases, with 6 bases between. Germline CDR1 is MDHEN and CDR2 is SYDVKM. This CDR3 region has 13 residues. The CDR3 protein is CASRAASYNEQFF. CDR3 nucleotide sequence: TGTGCCAGCAGGGCGGCCTCCTACAATGAGCAGTTCTTC.

V gene TRBV4-2 combines with J gene TRBJ2-5; 11 bases fit TRBD2. The J call is doubtful: the DNA matches TRBJ2-7 better. The length of the CDR3 is 15 residues. Germline V gives CDR1 LGHNA, CDR2 YNFKEQ. The CDR3 DNA is TGTGCCAGCAGCCAAGCTCAACTAGCGGGAGACGAGCAGTACTTC. Translated, it gives CASSQAQLAGDEQYF.

The chain has TRBV18 and TRBJ1-6; no definite D call. Per the germline V gene, CDR1 is KGHSH and CDR2 is LQKENI. This CDR3 is built from 13 residues. Trimming took 1 base from V and 14 from J, leaving 12 bases between them. Written as DNA, the CDR3 is TGTGCCAGCTCACCACAAGACACCTCTGCCCTCCACTTT. Protein product: CASSPQDTSALHF.

The chain couples TRBV5-1 to TRBJ2-7; 7 bases fit TRBD1. The CDR3 covers 14 residues. V dropped 5 bases and J dropped 2; count of bases not matched to a gene: 7. Germline V gene sequence: CDR1 SGHRS, CDR2 YFSETQ. The CDR3 nucleotides are TGCGCCAGCAGAGGGGGCCTCACCCCCTACGAGCAGTACTTC. Translated: CASRGGLTPYEQYF.

This clone was detected only once. The CDR3 DNA is TGTGCCATCAGTGCAAATTCAGGGATCCCCGGGGAGCTGTTTTTT. Its translation is CAISANSGIPGELFF. The rearrangement links TRBV10-3 to TRBJ2-2, with D maybe TRBD1 (5 bases). The CDR3 is made up of 15 amino acids. CDR1 and CDR2 (germline): ENHRY, SYGVKD. Trimming stripped 4 bases from V and 6 bases from J, with 15 bases between.

This clone was picked up one time. V is TRBV4-1 and J is TRBJ2-1; 10 positions agree with TRBD2. Germline CDR1 reads MGHRA; CDR2 reads YSYEKL. This CDR3 has 16 amino acids. Germline trimming cut 4 bases from V and 0 bases from J; bases unmatched to any gene: 3. CDR3 bases: TGCGCCAGCAGCCGATCTAGCGGGAGCTCCTACAATGAGCAGTTCTTC. Translation gives CASSRSSGSSYNEQFF.

The rearrangement uses TRBV29-1 and TRBJ1-5, with 9 bases that match TRBD1. The CDR3 covers 15 residues. Germline-derived CDR1 and CDR2 are SQVTM and ANQGSEA. The V segment lost 6 bases and the J segment 1 base; nucleotides outside the gene matches: 7. The CDR3 DNA sequence: TGCAGCGTAGCGGGACAGGGTGAAAGCAATCAGCCCCAGCATTTT. It specifies CSVAGQGESNQPQHF. Looking up the rest from reference TRBV29-1 and TRBJ1-5 gives the full variable domain: SAVISQKPSRDICQRGTSLTIQCQVDSQVTMMFWYRQQPGQSLTLIATANQGSEATYESGFVIDKFPISRPNLTFSTLTVSNMSPEDSSIYLCSVAGQGESNQPQHFGDGTRLSIL.

The genes are TRBV10-3 and TRBJ1-6; tentatively, D is TRBD1 (5 bases). Germline V CDR1 and CDR2: ENHRY, SYGVKD. The CDR3 length is 16 residues. The V gene lost 2 bases and the J gene lost 6 bases, with 14 bases spanning the gap. The DNA of the CDR3 is TGTGCCATCAGTGAGCAGGTCAGGGCCTCTAATTCACCCCTCCACTTT. It translates to CAISEQVRASNSPLHF.

The chain uses TRBV6-5 and TRBJ2-7; D perhaps matches TRBD1 (5 bases). The CDR3 has 12 residues. CDR1 MNHEY and CDR2 SVGAGI come from the germline V gene. Trimming left V 7 bases short and J 0 bases short, with 7 bases between. CDR3 nucleotide sequence: TGTGCCAGCACCAGGGACTCCTACGAGCAGTACTTC. This gives the protein CASTRDSYEQYF.

The chain joins TRBV27 to TRBJ1-1, with 8 positions matching TRBD1. Per germline, CDR1 MNHEY and CDR2 SMNVEV (reference sequence). The CDR3 is 15 residues long. J was trimmed by 5 bases and V by 5 bases; bases with no gene match: 10. DNA for the CDR3: TGTGCCAGCAGTCCGCGACAGGGGTATCGGACTGAAGCTTTCTTT. Its translation is CASSPRQGYRTEAFF.

This clone was counted once. This chain connects TRBV4-3 to TRBJ1-1, with D unresolved. Germline values: CDR1 LGHNA, CDR2 YSLEER. The CDR3 has 14 residues. Trimming shortened V by 3 bases and J by 5 bases, and 13 bases separated the two germline ends. DNA of the CDR3: TGCGCCAGCAGCCATCCCCTGTACGGTACTGAAGCTTTCTTT. Its protein product is CASSHPLYGTEAFF.

V is TRBV19 and J is TRBJ1-1; 9 bases line up with TRBD1. CDR3 length: 14 amino acids. The germline V gene has CDR1 LNHDA and CDR2 SQIVND (reference sequence). J lost 7 bases, V lost 5 bases, and 8 bases had no gene match. The DNA of the CDR3 is TGTGCCAGTAGTTTAGGACAGGGGTGGGGTGAAGCTTTCTTT. Translation gives CASSLGQGWGEAFF.

This clone has only one observation. The chain combines TRBV6-1 with TRBJ2-3; 10 positions match TRBD2. The trim removed 6 bases at V and 2 bases at J, leaving 8 bases unmatched. Germline V gene lookup returns CDR1 MNHNS and CDR2 SASEGT. This CDR3 is built from 16 residues. In nucleotides, the CDR3 is TGTGCCAGCAGGGAACCTAGCGGGGGCCTCACAGATACGCAGTATTTT. It translates to CASREPSGGLTDTQYF.

This clone showed up just a few times. The V call is TRBV4-1, the J call TRBJ1-6; TRBD1 matches 8 bases. The CDR3 has 15 residues. Trimming removed 2 bases from V and 17 bases from J; junction bases left unmatched: 14. Germline CDR1 MGHRA, CDR2 YSYEKL. CDR3 nucleotides: TGCGCCAGCAGCCAATCACAGGGGGTTAAGGTAGTTTTCCACTTT. Protein sequence: CASSQSQGVKVVFHF.